This T cell receptor beta chain was observed in a study of shared clonotypes between healthy human individuals. The germline V gene has CDR1 GTSNPN and CDR2 SVGIG (reference sequence). CDR3 size: 11 residues. V lost 5 bases to trimming and J lost 7 bases, with 11 bases between them. Repertoires were generated with immunoSEQ multiplex PCR, while TCRdb's copy carries only in-frame clones and drops some. The repertoire holds some 2 million clones, with about 95% as singletons. CD45RO-negative, CCR7-selected cells formed the naive CD8 fraction, which excluded terminally differentiated effector memory CD45RA+ cells.

The chain uses TRBV30 and TRBJ1-2, with D uncertain. The clonotype was recovered from a man between 18 and 29 years old in good health. Sequencing input: naive CD8+ T cells sorted from blood. The DNA of the CDR3 is TGTGCCTGGTTTAACTGGCGTGGCTACACCTTC. It codes for CAWFNWRGYTF.